This entry lists 2 T cell receptor beta chains sequenced from one sample in a study of T cells in Graves' hyperthyroidism and ophthalmopathy. The CDR3 regions of TCR beta were amplified from RNA transcripts. First-round RT-PCR targeting the TCR CDR3 was performed with the HTBI primer set. TCRdb re-called the multiplex PCR reads with MiXCR, one entry per CDR3 protein. The table lists hundreds of thousands of distinct CDR3 sequences, roughly 15% of them singletons. Material for sequencing was blood. The receptors stem from a woman aged 55-69 years with Graves' ophthalmopathy.

This clonotype came up a few times. This chain connects TRBV20-1 to TRBJ2-2; 7 bases agree with TRBD1. V lost 6 bases to trimming and J lost 7 bases; unmatched junction nucleotides: 5. The CDR3 spans 12 residues. Per germline, CDR1 DFQATT and CDR2 SNEGSKA (reference sequence). DNA of the CDR3: TGCAGTGCCATCAGGGGGATCGGGGAGCTGTTTTTT. Amino acid sequence: CSAIRGIGELFF.

This clonotype was seen repeatedly, ten times or more. The chain employs TRBV6-5 and TRBJ1-5; no clear D. Germline V gene data show CDR1 as MNHEY and CDR2 as SVGAGI. This CDR3 has 13 residues. V was shortened by 0 bases and J by 3 bases, with 3 bases between the two germline ends. Here the CDR3 reads CASSYSANQPQHF. As DNA, the CDR3 is TGTGCCAGCAGTTACTCAGCCAATCAGCCCCAGCATTTT.